This T cell receptor (beta chain) was identified in a study of response to subunit inactivated influenza vaccine. This CDR3 contains 15 residues. The V gene's germline CDR1 is LGHNA and CDR2 YSLEER. Between the trimmed V and J ends, which lost 0 bases and 4 bases, there was a span of 12 bases. This clonotype was counted many times. The antigen is not known. TCRdb used MiXCR to reprocess the RT-PCR reads, holding one entry per CDR3 protein. The sample yields fewer than 700,000 distinct CDR3 sequences, 13% seen once. Study observations and caveats: Each seasonal flu vaccination may recruit only limited new T cells, authors suggested.

The rearrangement links TRBV4-3 to TRBJ2-5; D is possibly TRBD1 or TRBD2 (5 bases each). The sequencing used PBMCs from blood, collected 45 days after vaccination. This sequence was found in a man aged 50-59 years who received an inactivated influenza vaccine. The CDR3 DNA is TGCGCCAGCAGCCAAGATGTGGCAGGGAGAGAGACCCAGTACTTC. Protein product: CASSQDVAGRETQYF.